The clone carrying this T cell receptor (beta chain) was found a few times. Its specificity is unknown. The data stem from a study of T cell repertoires in cytomegalovirus infection. Study observations and caveats: Of the TCR beta families, the public ones yielded a cumulative frequency that identified carriers of CMV plus the relevant HLA. CMV-specific TCR beta clonotypes restricted by HLA-C were the ones dominating the ex vivo response.

TCRdb re-called the reads with MiXCR, one entry per CDR3 protein. The sample yields about 740,000 distinct CDR3 sequences, around a third seen once. This CDR3 region has 14 residues. Germline V CDR1 and CDR2: LNHDA, SQIVND (reference sequence). The ends lost 7 bases at V and 5 bases at J; junction bases unmatched: 5. This sample comprised cultured PBMCs, obtained from culture after CMV antigen stimulation. The V gene is TRBV19, the J gene TRBJ2-1, with 10 bases aligning to TRBD2. The sequence came from a human donor in good health (CMV status not recorded). Some clones in this sample may be carry-over from other donors' samples. The CDR3 loop is CASMERGGDNEQFF. The CDR3 DNA reads as TGTGCCAGTATGGAGCGGGGGGGGGACAATGAGCAGTTCTTC.